Given below is one TCR beta chain in context. Its cognate antigen is unknown. In making TCR beta libraries, quantitative 5'-RACE with molecular barcodes was used. One entry per CDR3 protein, called by TCRdb with MiXCR from the 5' RACE reads. The sample records 240,000 or so distinct CDR3 sequences, over 8.5% being singletons. The CDR3 is made up of 15 amino acids. V was clipped by 6 bases and J by 4 bases; unmatched bases: 6. Germline CDR1 ENHRY, CDR2 SYGVKD. This sample was included in a study of CD8 T cells in ankylosing spondylitis. Study-wide points: The authors reported significant enrichment of disease-linked clones in matched ankylosing spondylitis synovial fluid. Seemingly characteristic of ankylosing spondylitis blood was a TCR beta motif consisting of about 8 highly homologous variants. Relatively rare in peripheral blood, disease-linked clones were also CD8+.

The V and J genes are TRBV10-3 and TRBJ2-1, with 10 bases fitting TRBD2. The origin of this receptor is a male donor with ankylosing spondylitis or in good health (not recorded which). Sequencing used blood, either unsorted or a sorted T cell fraction (not recorded which). The CDR3 bases are TGTGCCATCAGCGCGAGCGGGAGGGAGTACAATGAGCAGTTCTTC. As protein: CAISASGREYNEQFF.